This TCR beta chain was identified during a study of PD-1 blockade in classical Hodgkin lymphoma. About the research overall: Patients were infused with nivolumab 3 mg/kg every 2 weeks.

The sample's time point: cycle 4 day 1 (C4D1), after around six weeks of nivolumab. Each patient experienced a relapse that followed autologous stem cell transplantation, and brentuximab vedotin exposure varied. Findings and caveats of the study: It was CD4+ TCR diversity, not CD8+, that rose significantly by C4D1. Excluded were patients who started nivolumab under 1 year after ASCT, a group that had lower diversity.

The count of this clone is one. Antigen unknown. The germline V and J ends were trimmed by 0 bases and 7 bases, with 13 bases remaining between them. Germline V gene data show CDR1 as MNHEY and CDR2 as SVGAGI. This CDR3 comprises 14 residues. Data came from immunoSEQ multiplex PCR; TCRdb stores just in-frame clones and leaves some out. Of fewer than 95,000 clones in the sample, about 83% were seen once. This specimen consisted of peripheral blood mononuclear cells (PBMCs), obtained before the fourth cycle of nivolumab. The clonotype comes from a human donor with classical Hodgkin lymphoma. The V call is TRBV6-5, the J call TRBJ2-7; perhaps TRBD2 as D (6 bases). Written as DNA, the CDR3 is TGTGCCAGCAGTTACTCGCGGAATGCGGGAGAGCAGTACTTC. This sequence encodes CASSYSRNAGEQYF.